This T cell receptor beta chain was documented in a study of blood T cell repertoires in COVID-19. The wider study: The United States, Italy and Spain were the sources of the acute and convalescent COVID-19 samples. PBMCs, B-cell-depleted T cells, or T cells were the source of the cDNA or gDNA that made up the material.

In the original processing: Amplifying reference gene primers gave estimates of nucleated cell counts. The table came from immunoSEQ multiplex PCR; TCRdb's copy has only in-frame clones and leaves some out. That table gives V, J and clone size, and the DNA gave D and trimming. The sample has roughly 100,000 clones; roughly 79% are singletons. The germline gives CDR1 KGHSH, CDR2 LQKENI. Deletions cut 6 bases from V and 5 bases from J, with 11 bases between. The CDR3 covers 13 residues. The rearrangement links TRBV18 to TRBJ1-5, with TRBD1 as a possible D gene (5 bases). Sequenced input: peripheral blood. This receptor was taken from a man older than 75 with acute or convalescent COVID-19. DNA of the CDR3: TGTGCCAGCTCCCGGGGAGGGGATCAGCCCCAGCATTTT. Its translation is CASSRGGDQPQHF.